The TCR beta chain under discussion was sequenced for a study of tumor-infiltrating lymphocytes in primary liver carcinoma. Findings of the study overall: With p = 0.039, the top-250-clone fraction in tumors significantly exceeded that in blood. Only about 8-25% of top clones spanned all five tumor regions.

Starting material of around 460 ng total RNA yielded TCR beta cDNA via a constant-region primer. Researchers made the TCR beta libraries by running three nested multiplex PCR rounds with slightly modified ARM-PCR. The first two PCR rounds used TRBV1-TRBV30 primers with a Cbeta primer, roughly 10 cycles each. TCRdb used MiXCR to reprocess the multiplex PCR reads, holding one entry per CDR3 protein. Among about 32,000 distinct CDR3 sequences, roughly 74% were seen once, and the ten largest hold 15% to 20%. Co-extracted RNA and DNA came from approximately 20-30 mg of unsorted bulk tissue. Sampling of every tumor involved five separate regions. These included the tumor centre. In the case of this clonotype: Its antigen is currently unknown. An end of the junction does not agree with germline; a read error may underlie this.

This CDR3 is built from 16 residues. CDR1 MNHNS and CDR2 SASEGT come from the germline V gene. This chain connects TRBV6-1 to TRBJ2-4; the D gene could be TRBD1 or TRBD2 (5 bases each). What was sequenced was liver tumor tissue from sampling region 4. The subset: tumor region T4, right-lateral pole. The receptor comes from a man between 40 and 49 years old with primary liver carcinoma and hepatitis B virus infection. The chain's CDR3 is CASSAIWGFGKNIQYF. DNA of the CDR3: TGTGCCAGCAGTGCCATATGGGGGTTCGGCAAAAATATTCAGTACTTC.